Below, one TCR beta chain is given with its context. What it binds is not known. CDR3 length: 14 amino acids. V lost 2 bases and J lost 0, with 8 bases in between. The germline CDR1 and CDR2 sequences are MGHRA and YSYEKL. This sample is drawn from a study of T cell responses to AZD1222 COVID-19 vaccine. It was second doses at about 4 or about 12 weeks that were pooled. Findings and limits, study-wide: Spike-specific TCR breadth and depth both grew after two AZD1222 doses. Among the donors, most were white British and more were female, and clonal diversity was possibly underestimated.

Profiling relied on immunoSEQ multiplex PCR, and the TCRdb table lists in-frame clones only, not all of them. Seen here are approximately 110,000 clones, 92% observed once, and the top ten hold approximately 8%. The sequence was obtained from an adult who received the AZD1222 COVID-19 vaccine. The sample in question was peripheral blood, obtained 28 days after the second AZD1222 dose. V gene TRBV4-1 combines with J gene TRBJ2-7; D not certain. The CDR3 DNA sequence: TGCGCCAGCAGCCAATTCGCAGTCTCCTACGAGCAGTACTTC. It yields the protein CASSQFAVSYEQYF.